This TCR beta chain was retrieved from a study of PD-L1 blockade in urothelial cancer. General observations from the study: Clones that were tumor-associated expanded more in the blood of durable-benefit patients at 3 weeks.

TCRdb's table, derived via immunoSEQ multiplex PCR, lists solely in-frame clones and lacks some. The data contain 100,000 to 150,000 clones, 86% of them singletons. Points on this clone: The antigen remains undetermined.

The time point denotes: peripheral blood 6 weeks after treatment start. The CDR3 has 15 residues. Germline V gene sequence: CDR1 SGHTA, CDR2 FQGNSA. The trim removed 6 bases at V and 0 bases at J, leaving 5 bases unmatched. V usage is TRBV7-2 and J usage is TRBJ1-5; 7 bases line up with TRBD1. The source of this sequence is a man aged 45-60 years with urothelial cancer. This specimen consisted of PBMCs, obtained around atezolizumab (anti-PD-L1) treatment. The CDR3 loop is CASRSQGYSNQPQHF. CDR3 sequence (DNA): TGTGCCAGCAGGTCACAGGGGTATAGCAATCAGCCCCAGCATTTT.